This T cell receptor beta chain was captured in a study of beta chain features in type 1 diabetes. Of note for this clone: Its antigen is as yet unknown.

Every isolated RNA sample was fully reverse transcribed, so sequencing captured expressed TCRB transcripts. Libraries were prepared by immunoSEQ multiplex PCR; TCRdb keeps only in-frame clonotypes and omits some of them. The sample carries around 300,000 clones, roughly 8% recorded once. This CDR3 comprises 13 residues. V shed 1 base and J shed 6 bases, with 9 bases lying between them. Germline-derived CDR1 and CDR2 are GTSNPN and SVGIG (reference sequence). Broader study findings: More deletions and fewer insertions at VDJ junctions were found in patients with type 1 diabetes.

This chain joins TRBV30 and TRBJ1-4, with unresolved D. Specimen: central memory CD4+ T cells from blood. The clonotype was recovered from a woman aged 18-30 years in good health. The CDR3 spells CAWSADGYEKLFF. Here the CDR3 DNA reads TGTGCCTGGAGTGCCGACGGTTATGAAAAACTGTTTTTT.